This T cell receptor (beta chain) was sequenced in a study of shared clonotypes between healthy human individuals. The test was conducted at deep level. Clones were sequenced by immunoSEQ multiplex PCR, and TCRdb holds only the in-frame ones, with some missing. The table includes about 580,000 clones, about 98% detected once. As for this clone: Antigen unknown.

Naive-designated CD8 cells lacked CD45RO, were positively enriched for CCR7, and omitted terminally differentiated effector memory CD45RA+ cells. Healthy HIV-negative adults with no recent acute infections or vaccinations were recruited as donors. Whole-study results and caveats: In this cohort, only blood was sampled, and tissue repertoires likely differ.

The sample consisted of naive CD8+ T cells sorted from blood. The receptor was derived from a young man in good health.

The CDR3 nucleotides read TGTGCCAGCAGCGCGGGACAGGGGGCGAGGGCTAACACTGAAGCTTTCTTT. Translated, it gives CASSAGQGARANTEAFF. The chain recombines TRBV9 with TRBJ1-1, with TRBD1 matching 12 bases. The CDR3 covers 17 residues. The trim removed 3 bases at V and 2 bases at J, leaving 8 bases unmatched. Germline loops: CDR1 SGDLS, CDR2 YYNGEE. Complete variable domain (other parts from reference TRBV9 and TRBJ1-1): DSGVTQTPKHLITATGQRVTLRCSPRSGDLSVYWYQQSLDQGLQFLIQYYNGEERAKGNILERFSAQQFPDLHSELNLSSLELGDSALYFCASSAGQGARANTEAFFGQGTRLTVV.